What follows are 22 T cell receptor beta chains derived from one specimen sequenced in a study of blood T cells in healthy people across ages. Together with a sample-barcoded 5' primer, a J-beta primer mix was included in a second PCR lasting about 6 to 11 cycles. TCRdb processed the 5' RACE reads anew with MiXCR; each CDR3 protein has one entry. The top ten hold less than 9.5% of the sample, which has 1.5 million to 2 million distinct CDR3 sequences, 25% to 30% seen once. Material for sequencing was blood. All receptors come from a woman in her twenties or thirties in good health.

Comments on this clonotype: A much larger clone differs by one base, so this may be a read error. This chain joins TRBV6-6 and TRBJ2-7; D is uncertain. V lost 6 bases, J lost 1 base, and 16 bases lay in between. Germline V gene data show CDR1 as MNHNY and CDR2 as SVGAGI (reference sequence). The CDR3 runs to 15 residues. In DNA form, the CDR3 reads TGTGCCAGCAGCCCCAGTGGCTGCGTATCCTACGAGCAGTACTTC. It codes for CASSPSGCVSYEQYF.

The chain couples TRBV12-3 or TRBV12-4 to TRBJ2-1; 14 positions match TRBD2. Germline trimming cut 5 bases from V and 8 bases from J; bases unmatched to any gene: 14. The CDR3 is made up of 18 amino acids. The CDR3 DNA sequence: TGTGCCAGCAGTGCGACTAGCGGGGGGGTACGCATGCGGTATGAGCAGTTCTTC. Translated, it gives CASSATSGGVRMRYEQFF.

The rearrangement joins TRBV11-2 to TRBJ2-5; 12 nucleotides align to TRBD2. V gave up 1 base and J gave up 3 bases; unmatched junction bases: 3. Germline values: CDR1 SGHAT, CDR2 FQNNGV. There are 16 residues in the CDR3. DNA for the CDR3: TGTGCCAGCAGCTTAGGCCGACTAGCGGGGGAAGAGACCCAGTACTTC. Amino acids: CASSLGRLAGEETQYF.

With regard to this clonotype: Just one base apart from a much larger clone, this may be a read error. The chain has TRBV20-1 and TRBJ2-5; no clear D gene. The CDR3 has 11 residues. CDR1 is DFQATT and CDR2 is SNEGSKA in the germline V gene (reference sequence). V shed 7 bases and J shed 11 bases, with 17 bases lying between them. The CDR3 here is CSVQLSYGQYF. The CDR3 region has the DNA TGCAGTGTACAGCTCTCCTACGGGCAGTACTTC.

The rearrangement links TRBV29-1 to TRBJ2-7, with 7 bases aligning to TRBD1. The CDR3 runs to 12 residues. The germline gives CDR1 SQVTM, CDR2 ANQGSEA. V was clipped by 8 bases and J by 2 bases; unmatched bases: 6. The CDR3 bases are TGCAGCCTACAGACAGGGCCCTACGAGCAGTACTTC. Amino acids: CSLQTGPYEQYF.

This sequence joins TRBV10-3 and TRBJ1-6; 9 nucleotides line up with TRBD1. J was trimmed by 10 bases and V by 0 bases; bases with no gene match: 1. The CDR3 has 14 residues. The germline gives CDR1 ENHRY, CDR2 SYGVKD. CDR3 region: CAISESDRGSPLHF. CDR3 DNA sequence: TGTGCCATCAGTGAGTCCGACAGGGGGTCACCCCTCCACTTT.

This chain links TRBV12-3 or TRBV12-4 with TRBJ2-1; 8 nucleotides agree with TRBD1. This CDR3 has 15 residues. V was clipped by 6 bases and J by 4 bases; unmatched bases: 8. The CDR3 region is CASRPTGAAYNEQFF. The CDR3 DNA is TGTGCCAGCAGACCGACAGGGGCCGCGTACAATGAGCAGTTCTTC.

This clonotype has only a few counts. This chain uses TRBV20-1 with TRBJ1-1; unclear D gene. This CDR3 has 12 amino acids. CDR1 and CDR2 (germline): DFQATT, SNEGSKA (reference sequence). Trimming took 2 bases from V and 7 from J, leaving 11 bases between them. The CDR3 reads CSARLTRFEAFF. CDR3 nucleotide sequence: TGCAGTGCTAGACTTACACGGTTTGAAGCTTTCTTT.

This clonotype was observed at least ten times. The chain links TRBV5-1 to TRBJ2-7, with 9 bases identical to TRBD1. CDR3 length: 15 residues. Germline values: CDR1 SGHRS, CDR2 YFSETQ. Trimming took 3 bases from V and 4 from J; bases not matched to a gene: 8. CDR3 in DNA: TGCGCCAGCAGCTGGGGGACAGGGAGTCGTTACGAGCAGTACTTC. It translates to CASSWGTGSRYEQYF. Supplemented by reference TRBV5-1 and TRBJ2-7, the full variable domain reads KAGVTQTPRYLIKTRGQQVTLSCSPISGHRSVSWYQQTPGQGLQFLFEYFSETQRNKGNFPGRFSGRQFSNSRSEMNVSTLELGDSALYLCASSWGTGSRYEQYFGPGTRLTVT.

The chain recombines TRBV7-2 with TRBJ2-7; possibly TRBD1 or TRBD2 for D (5 bases each). This CDR3 comprises 14 residues. The V gene lost 4 bases and the J gene lost 3 bases, with 13 bases spanning the gap. Per germline, CDR1 SGHTA and CDR2 FQGNSA. CDR3 coding DNA: TGTGCCAGCAGCTCCCGGGACGGACACTACGAGCAGTACTTC. This sequence encodes CASSSRDGHYEQYF.

The rearrangement uses TRBV7-9 and TRBJ1-4; no clear D gene. This CDR3 has 14 amino acids. V lost 0 bases and J lost 7, with 9 bases in between. Germline-derived CDR1 and CDR2 are SEHNR and FQNEAQ (reference sequence). The CDR3 DNA reads as TGTGCCAGCAGCTTAGCAGGGCCAGTTGAAAAACTGTTTTTT. Residues: CASSLAGPVEKLFF.

Of note for this clonotype: One base away lies a much larger clone, so this may be a sequencing read error. V and J are TRBV20-1 and TRBJ2-1; 9 nucleotides align to TRBD2. Losses at the gene ends were 6 bases for V and 4 bases for J; bases not matched to a gene: 7. Germline V gene lookup returns CDR1 DFQATT and CDR2 SNEGSKA (reference sequence). This CDR3 is built from 14 residues. The CDR3 DNA reads TGCAGTGCGTTGGGCGGGGGGGTTTACAATGAGCAGTTCTTC. Translating gives CSALGGGVYNEQFF.

In regard to this clonotype: Compared with germline, one end of the junction differs, possibly owing to a read error. This chain links TRBV7-9 with TRBJ2-7; 8 positions agree with TRBD2. Germline assignment: CDR1 SEHNR and CDR2 FQNEAQ (reference sequence). This CDR3 has 15 residues. In nucleotides, the CDR3 is TGTGCCGGCAGCTTCTCGAGCGGGGGCTCCTACGAGCAGTACTTC. This gives the protein CAGSFSSGGSYEQYF.

The V call is TRBV30, the J call TRBJ2-1; 9 bases are a match to TRBD1. The CDR3 length is 15 residues. V was pared by 4 bases and J by 4 bases, with 8 bases of the junction left unmatched. Germline CDR1 reads GTSNPN; CDR2 reads SVGIG (reference sequence). The CDR3 region is CAWTPDRGLYNEQFF. The DNA for the CDR3 is TGTGCCTGGACCCCGGACAGGGGCCTGTACAATGAGCAGTTCTTC.

This clonotype was seen at least ten times. V gene TRBV5-1 combines with J gene TRBJ2-3, with TRBD2 identical over 7 bases. CDR1 SGHRS and CDR2 YFSETQ come from the germline V gene. Trimming removed 4 bases from V and 2 bases from J; junction bases left unmatched: 4. The CDR3 totals 14 residues. For the CDR3, the DNA is TGCGCCAGCAGCGGACTAGTTTCCACAGATACGCAGTATTTT. Residues: CASSGLVSTDTQYF.

This chain uses TRBV7-2 with TRBJ2-1; D might be TRBD1 or TRBD2, each matching 5 bases. V lost 5 bases, J lost 8 bases, and 19 bases lay in between. The CDR3 is 15 residues long. The germline gives CDR1 SGHTA, CDR2 FQGNSA. The CDR3 spells CASSASGAGGHEQFF. CDR3 coding DNA: TGTGCCAGCAGCGCCTCCGGGGCCGGAGGCCATGAGCAGTTCTTC.

This chain uses TRBV20-1 with TRBJ2-1; TRBD2 agrees at 7 bases. The CDR3 loop spans 16 amino acids. Trimming cost V 0 bases and J 0 bases; bases outside gene matches: 5. Germline V gives CDR1 DFQATT, CDR2 SNEGSKA (reference sequence). CDR3 amino acids: CSARDYSGRSYNEQFF. Here the CDR3 DNA reads TGCAGTGCTAGAGATTATAGCGGGCGCTCCTACAATGAGCAGTTCTTC.

The chain joins TRBV19 to TRBJ1-3; D is ambiguous. Trimming pared 5 bases from V and 0 bases from J, leaving 14 bases between. The CDR3 is 16 amino acids. The germline gives CDR1 LNHDA, CDR2 SQIVND (reference sequence). In nucleotides, the CDR3 is TGTGCCAGTAGTGGATTGGGCAGCCGCTCTGGAAACACCATATATTTT. Its translation is CASSGLGSRSGNTIYF.

This clonotype has a handful of counts. The gene calls are TRBV20-1 and TRBJ2-5; no clear D gene. CDR3 length: 12 amino acids. CDR1 and CDR2 from the germline V gene are DFQATT and SNEGSKA (reference sequence). V gave up 1 base and J gave up 0 bases, with 3 bases separating them. CDR3 loop: CSARVNQETQYF. CDR3 sequence (DNA): TGCAGTGCTAGAGTCAACCAAGAGACCCAGTACTTC.

The chain couples TRBV15 to TRBJ2-7, with TRBD2 identical over 7 bases. Germline-derived CDR1 and CDR2 are LNHNV and YYDKDF (reference sequence). The CDR3 is made up of 15 amino acids. After removal of 1 base from V and 3 bases from J, the junction contained 6 bases not matched to a gene. CDR3 coding DNA: TGTGCCACCAGCAGAGCGGCGGGAGTGTTCTACGAGCAGTACTTC. Its protein is CATSRAAGVFYEQYF.

This clonotype was found a few times. This chain joins TRBV18 and TRBJ2-2, with TRBD2 as a possible D gene (6 bases). The germline V and J ends were trimmed by 4 bases and 9 bases, with 18 bases remaining between them. The germline CDR1 and CDR2 sequences are KGHSH and LQKENI. This CDR3 has 15 residues. CDR3 sequence: CASSHQGGLRRELFF. In DNA, the CDR3 is TGTGCCAGCTCACATCAAGGCGGACTAAGAAGGGAGCTGTTTTTT. Complete variable domain (other parts from reference TRBV18 and TRBJ2-2): NAGVMQNPRHLVRRRGQEARLRCSPMKGHSHVYWYRQLPEEGLKFMVYLQKENIIDESGMPKERFSAEFPKEGPSILRIQQVVRGDSAAYFCASSHQGGLRRELFFGEGSRLTVL.

The chain employs TRBV7-9 and TRBJ2-2; unclear D gene. Germline CDR1 SEHNR, CDR2 FQNEAQ (reference sequence). The CDR3 is 14 residues long. V dropped 5 bases and J dropped 4 bases, with 11 bases sitting between them. This CDR3 is CASSIPESTGELFF. CDR3 nucleotide sequence: TGTGCCAGCAGCATTCCAGAGAGCACCGGGGAGCTGTTTTTT.